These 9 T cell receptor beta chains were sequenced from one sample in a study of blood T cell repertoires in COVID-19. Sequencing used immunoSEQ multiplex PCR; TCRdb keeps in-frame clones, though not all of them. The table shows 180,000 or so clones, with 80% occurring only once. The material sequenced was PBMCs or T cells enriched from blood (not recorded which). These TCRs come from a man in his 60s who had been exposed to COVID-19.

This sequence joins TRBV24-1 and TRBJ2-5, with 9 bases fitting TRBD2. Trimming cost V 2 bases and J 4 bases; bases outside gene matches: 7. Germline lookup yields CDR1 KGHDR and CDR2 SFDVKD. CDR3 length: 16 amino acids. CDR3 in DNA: TGTGCCACCAGTGATTGGATTAGCGGGAGTTCAGAGACCCAGTACTTC. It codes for CATSDWISGSSETQYF.

CDR3 DNA sequence: TGTGCCAGTAGTAATTCGGTAAACACCGGGGAGCTGTTTTTT. Translation: CASSNSVNTGELFF. The rearrangement uses TRBV19 and TRBJ2-2; D is unresolved. CDR1 and CDR2 from the germline V gene are LNHDA and SQIVND (reference sequence). CDR3 length equals 14 residues. Trimming removed 4 bases from V and 2 bases from J, with 8 bases in between.

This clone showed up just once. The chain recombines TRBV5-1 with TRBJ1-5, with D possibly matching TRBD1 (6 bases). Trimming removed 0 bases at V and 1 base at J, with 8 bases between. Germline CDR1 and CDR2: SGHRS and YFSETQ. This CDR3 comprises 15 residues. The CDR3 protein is CASSLAGQSNQPQHF. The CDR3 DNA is TGCGCCAGCAGCTTGGCCGGACAGAGCAATCAGCCCCAGCATTTT.

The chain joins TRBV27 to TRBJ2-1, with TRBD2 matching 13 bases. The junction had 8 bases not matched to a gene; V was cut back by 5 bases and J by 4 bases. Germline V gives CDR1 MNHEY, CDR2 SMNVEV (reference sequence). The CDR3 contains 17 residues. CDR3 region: CASSHLLAGGIYNEQFF. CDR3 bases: TGTGCCAGCAGTCATCTACTAGCGGGAGGGATATACAATGAGCAGTTCTTC.

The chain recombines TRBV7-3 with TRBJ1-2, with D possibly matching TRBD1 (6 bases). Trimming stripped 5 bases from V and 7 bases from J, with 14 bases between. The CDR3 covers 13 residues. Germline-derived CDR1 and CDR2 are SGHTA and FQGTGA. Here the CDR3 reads CASSVQGSIGYTF. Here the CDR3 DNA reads TGTGCCAGCAGCGTACAGGGATCTATTGGCTACACCTTC.

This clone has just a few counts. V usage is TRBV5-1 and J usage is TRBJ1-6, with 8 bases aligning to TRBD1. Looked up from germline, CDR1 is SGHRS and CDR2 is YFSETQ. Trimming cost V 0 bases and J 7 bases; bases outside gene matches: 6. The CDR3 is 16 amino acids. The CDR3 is CASSLAGGDGNSPLHF. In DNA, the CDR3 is TGCGCCAGCAGCTTGGCAGGGGGCGACGGGAATTCACCCCTCCACTTT.

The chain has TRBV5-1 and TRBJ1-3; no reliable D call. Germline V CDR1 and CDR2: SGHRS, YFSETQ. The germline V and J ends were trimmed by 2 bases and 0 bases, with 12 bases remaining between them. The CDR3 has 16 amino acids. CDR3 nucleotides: TGCGCCAGCAGCTTAAATACCGGGGTCTCTGGAAACACCATATATTTT. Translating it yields CASSLNTGVSGNTIYF.

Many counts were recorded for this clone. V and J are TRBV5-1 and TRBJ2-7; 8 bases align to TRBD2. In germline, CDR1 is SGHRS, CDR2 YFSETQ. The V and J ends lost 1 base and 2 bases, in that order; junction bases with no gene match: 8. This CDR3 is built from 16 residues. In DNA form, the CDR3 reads TGCGCCAGCAGCTTGATTCTCGGGGGGGCCGCCTACGAGCAGTACTTC. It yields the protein CASSLILGGAAYEQYF.

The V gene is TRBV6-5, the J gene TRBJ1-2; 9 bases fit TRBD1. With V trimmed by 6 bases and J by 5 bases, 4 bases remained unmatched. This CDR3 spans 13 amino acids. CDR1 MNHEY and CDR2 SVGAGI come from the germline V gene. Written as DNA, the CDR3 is TGTGCCAGCAGACTACAGGGGGCTTATGGCTACACCTTC. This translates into CASRLQGAYGYTF.